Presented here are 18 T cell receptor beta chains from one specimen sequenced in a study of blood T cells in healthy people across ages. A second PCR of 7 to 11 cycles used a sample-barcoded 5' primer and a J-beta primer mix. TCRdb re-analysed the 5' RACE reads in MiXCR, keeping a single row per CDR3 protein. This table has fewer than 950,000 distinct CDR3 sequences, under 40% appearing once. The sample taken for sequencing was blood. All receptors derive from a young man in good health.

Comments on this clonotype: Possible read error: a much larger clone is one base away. In DNA form, the CDR3 reads TGTGCCAGCAGTTTAGGGGAGGGGACTAGCGCGGCCGGTGATACGCAGTATTTT. Protein sequence: CASSLGEGTSAAGDTQYF. The V gene is TRBV12-3 or TRBV12-4, the J gene TRBJ2-3; TRBD2 aligns across 10 bases. The CDR3 runs 18 residues. J lost 6 bases, V lost 1 base, and 13 bases had no gene match.

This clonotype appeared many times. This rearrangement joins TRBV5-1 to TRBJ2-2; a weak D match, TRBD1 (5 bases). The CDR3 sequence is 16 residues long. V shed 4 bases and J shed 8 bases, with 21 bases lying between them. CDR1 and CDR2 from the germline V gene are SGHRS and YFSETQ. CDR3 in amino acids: CASSRSQDPSAGELFF. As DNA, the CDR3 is TGCGCCAGCAGCCGTTCACAGGACCCATCAGCTGGGGAGCTGTTTTTT.

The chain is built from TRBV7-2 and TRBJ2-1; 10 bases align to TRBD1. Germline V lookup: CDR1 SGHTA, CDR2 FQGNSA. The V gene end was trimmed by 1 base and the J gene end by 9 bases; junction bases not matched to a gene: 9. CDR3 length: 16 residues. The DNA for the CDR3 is TGTGCCAGCAGCTTAGGCGCGGGACAGGGGTTGAGTGAGCAGTTCTTC. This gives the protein CASSLGAGQGLSEQFF.

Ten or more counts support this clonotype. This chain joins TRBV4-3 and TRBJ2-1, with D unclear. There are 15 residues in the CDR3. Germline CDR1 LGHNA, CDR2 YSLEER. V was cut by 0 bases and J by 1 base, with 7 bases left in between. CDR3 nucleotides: TGCGCCAGCAGCCAAGAGGTCCATTCCTACAATGAGCAGTTCTTC. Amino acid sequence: CASSQEVHSYNEQFF.

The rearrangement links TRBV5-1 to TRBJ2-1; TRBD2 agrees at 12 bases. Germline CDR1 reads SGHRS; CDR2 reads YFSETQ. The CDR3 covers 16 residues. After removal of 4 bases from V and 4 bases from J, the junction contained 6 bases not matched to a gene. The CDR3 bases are TGCGCCAGCAGCACCTATACTAGCGGGGGGTACAATGAGCAGTTCTTC. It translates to CASSTYTSGGYNEQFF. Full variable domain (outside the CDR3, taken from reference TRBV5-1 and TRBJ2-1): KAGVTQTPRYLIKTRGQQVTLSCSPISGHRSVSWYQQTPGQGLQFLFEYFSETQRNKGNFPGRFSGRQFSNSRSEMNVSTLELGDSALYLCASSTYTSGGYNEQFFGPGTRLTVL.

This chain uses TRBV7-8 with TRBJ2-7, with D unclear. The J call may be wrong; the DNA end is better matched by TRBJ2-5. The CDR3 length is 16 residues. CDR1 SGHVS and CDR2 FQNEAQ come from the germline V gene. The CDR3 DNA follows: TGTGCCAGCAGCTTAGTTTTCTACATCGGTGAAGAGACCCAGTACTTC. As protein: CASSLVFYIGEETQYF.

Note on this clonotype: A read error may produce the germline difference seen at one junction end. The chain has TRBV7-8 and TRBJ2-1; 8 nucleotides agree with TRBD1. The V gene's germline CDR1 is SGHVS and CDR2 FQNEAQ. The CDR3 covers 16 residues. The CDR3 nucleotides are TGTGCCAGCAGCTCACAGGGGGTAGTGGGGGGCGGTGAGCGGTTCTTC. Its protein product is CASSSQGVVGGGERFF.

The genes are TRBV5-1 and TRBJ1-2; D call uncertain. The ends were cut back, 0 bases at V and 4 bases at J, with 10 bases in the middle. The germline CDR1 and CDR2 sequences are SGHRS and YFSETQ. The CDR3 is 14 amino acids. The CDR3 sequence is CASSLDSQPYGYTF. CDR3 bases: TGCGCCAGCAGCTTGGACTCCCAGCCCTATGGCTACACCTTC.

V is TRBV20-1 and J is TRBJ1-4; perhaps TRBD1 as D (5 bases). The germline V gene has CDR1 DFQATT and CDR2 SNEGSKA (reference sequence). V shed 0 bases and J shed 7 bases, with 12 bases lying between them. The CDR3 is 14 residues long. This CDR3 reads CSARDAGKGEKLFF. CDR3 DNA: TGCAGTGCTAGAGATGCAGGGAAGGGTGAAAAACTGTTTTTT.

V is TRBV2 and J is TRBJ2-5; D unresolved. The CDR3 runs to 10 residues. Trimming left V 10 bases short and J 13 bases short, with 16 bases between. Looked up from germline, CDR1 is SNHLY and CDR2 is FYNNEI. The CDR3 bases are TGTGCCACCAGGTCCCGCGAGCTGTACTTC. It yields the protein CATRSRELYF.

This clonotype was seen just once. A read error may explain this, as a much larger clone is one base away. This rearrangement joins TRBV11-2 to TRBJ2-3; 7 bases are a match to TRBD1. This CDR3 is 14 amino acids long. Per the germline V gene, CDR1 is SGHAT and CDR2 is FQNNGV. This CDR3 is CASSLGQITDAQYF. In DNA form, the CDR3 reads TGTGCCAGCAGCTTGGGACAGATCACAGATGCGCAGTATTTT.

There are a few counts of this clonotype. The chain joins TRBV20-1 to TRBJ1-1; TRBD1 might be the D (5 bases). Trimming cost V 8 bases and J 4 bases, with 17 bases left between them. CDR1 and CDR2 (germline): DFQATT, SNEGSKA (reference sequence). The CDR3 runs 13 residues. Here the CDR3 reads CSSSRQGPTEAFF. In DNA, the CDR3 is TGCAGTTCCAGTCGGCAGGGACCCACTGAAGCTTTCTTT.

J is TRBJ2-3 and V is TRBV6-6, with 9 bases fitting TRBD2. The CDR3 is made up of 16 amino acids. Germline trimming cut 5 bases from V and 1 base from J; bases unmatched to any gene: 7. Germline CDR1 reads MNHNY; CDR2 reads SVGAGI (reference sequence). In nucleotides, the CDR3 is TGTGCCAGCAGTCAAACTAGCGGGCAAGGCACAGATACGCAGTATTTT. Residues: CASSQTSGQGTDTQYF.

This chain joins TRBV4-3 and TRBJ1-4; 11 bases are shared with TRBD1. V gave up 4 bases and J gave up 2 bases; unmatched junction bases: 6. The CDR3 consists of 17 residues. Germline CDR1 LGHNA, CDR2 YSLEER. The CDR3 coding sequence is TGCGCCAGCAGCCCCTGGACAGGGGGCTCCACTAATGAAAAACTGTTTTTT. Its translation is CASSPWTGGSTNEKLFF.

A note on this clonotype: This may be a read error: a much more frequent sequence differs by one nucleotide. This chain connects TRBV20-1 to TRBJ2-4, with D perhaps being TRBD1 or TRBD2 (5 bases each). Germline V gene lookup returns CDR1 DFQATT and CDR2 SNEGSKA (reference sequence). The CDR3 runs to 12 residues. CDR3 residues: CSTSQDTFEQYF. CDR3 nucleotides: TGCAGTACTAGTCAGGACACTTTTGAGCAGTACTTC.

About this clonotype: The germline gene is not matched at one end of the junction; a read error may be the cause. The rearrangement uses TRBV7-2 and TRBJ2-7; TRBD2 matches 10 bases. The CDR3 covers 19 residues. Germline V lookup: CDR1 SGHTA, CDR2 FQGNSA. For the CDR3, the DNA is TGTGCCAGCAGCCTAGCTCGGTCTAGCGGGGGCCCGAGCTCCTACGAGCAGTACTTC. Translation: CASSLARSSGGPSSYEQYF.

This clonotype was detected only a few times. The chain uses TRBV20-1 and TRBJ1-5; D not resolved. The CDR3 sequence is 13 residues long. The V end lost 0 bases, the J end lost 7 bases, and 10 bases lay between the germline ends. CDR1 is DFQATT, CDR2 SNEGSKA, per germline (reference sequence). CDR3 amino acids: CSARETAGQPQHF. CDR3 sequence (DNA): TGCAGTGCTAGAGAAACTGCTGGGCAGCCCCAGCATTTT.

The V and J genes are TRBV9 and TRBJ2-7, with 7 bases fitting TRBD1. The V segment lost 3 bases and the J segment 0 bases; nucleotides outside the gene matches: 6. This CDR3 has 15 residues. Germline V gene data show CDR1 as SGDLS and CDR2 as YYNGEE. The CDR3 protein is CASSAVGQSSYEQYF. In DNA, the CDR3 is TGTGCCAGCAGCGCGGTGGGACAGAGCTCCTACGAGCAGTACTTC.